This TCR beta chain was documented in a study of T cell responses to AZD1222 COVID-19 vaccine. Some clones are missing from TCRdb's copy, which holds only in-frame ones; the method was immunoSEQ multiplex PCR. Among around 150,000 clones, about 80% were seen once, and the ten largest hold 4.1%. Whole-study findings and limits: Seropositive AZD1222 recipients at baseline numbered only five to seven.

Germline lookup yields CDR1 LNHDA and CDR2 SQIVND (reference sequence). This CDR3 is built from 15 residues. The V and J ends lost 4 bases and 8 bases respectively, with 17 bases between them. Note on this clone: Antigen unknown.

The J gene is TRBJ1-4, the V gene TRBV19; D is perhaps TRBD1 (5 bases). This specimen was peripheral blood, taken on day 0 of AZD1222 vaccination. The origin of this receptor is an adult in good health. DNA of the CDR3: TGTGCCAGTAGTACTTGGACAAACCCCGAGGAAAAACTGTTTTTT. It codes for CASSTWTNPEEKLFF.